The source of this T cell receptor (beta chain) is a study of cytomegalovirus exposure and HLA in healthy donors. General study results and limits: The likely origin of a cluster of highly shared sequence variants was a sequencing artifact.

The PCR had 60 Vbeta and 13 Jbeta primers. Clones were sequenced by immunoSEQ multiplex PCR, and TCRdb holds only the in-frame ones, with some missing. The data show approximately 52,000 clones, about three quarters seen once. CDR3 length: 17 residues. V gave up 6 bases and J gave up 1 base; unmatched junction bases: 9. Looked up from germline, CDR1 is LGHNA and CDR2 is YNFKEQ. To note about this clone: Its antigen is unknown.

This TCR came from a female donor in good health and CMV-seronegative. This sequence joins TRBV4-2 and TRBJ2-3, with 11 bases that match TRBD2. The sequenced sample consisted of PBMCs. In nucleotides, the CDR3 is TGTGCCAGCAGTCGCGATCTAGCGGGAGGACGCACAGATACGCAGTATTTT. It specifies CASSRDLAGGRTDTQYF.